These 22 T cell receptor beta chains share one sample of origin, sequenced in a study of T cell repertoires in ileal Crohn's disease. The protocol was immunoSEQ multiplex PCR, while the TCRdb copy is restricted to in-frame clones and leaves out a portion. The repertoire has about 2,200 clones, around three fifths of them found once; the top ten carry approximately 10%. Time point denoted: neoterminal ileum biopsy at postoperative endoscopy, about 6 months after surgery. Material: ileal tissue. These receptor sequences come from an adult with Crohn's disease.

The CDR3, as DNA: TGTGCCAGCAGCTTACCGGGACCAGACAGGTTGGTCCGAAAACTGTTTTTT. As protein: CASSLPGPDRLVRKLFF. The chain joins TRBV7-9 to TRBJ1-4, with D maybe TRBD1 (6 bases). Germline-derived CDR1 and CDR2 are SEHNR and FQNEAQ (reference sequence). CDR3 length: 17 residues. V gave up 2 bases and J gave up 10 bases, with 23 bases separating them. The full variable domain, rest sourced from reference TRBV7-9 and TRBJ1-4, is DTGVSQNPRHKITKRGQNVTFRCDPISEHNRLYWYRQTLGQGPEFLTYFQNEAQLEKSRLLSDRFSAERPKGSFSTLEIQRTEQGDSAMYLCASSLPGPDRLVRKLFFGSGTQLSVL.

This clone is a singleton in its sample. This chain uses TRBV6-1 with TRBJ1-1; D is unclear. Trimming removed 8 bases at V and 0 bases at J, with 10 bases between. The CDR3 runs 13 residues. Germline CDR1 MNHNS, CDR2 SASEGT. The CDR3, as DNA: TGTGCCAGCCAAGCCACAGTGAACACTGAAGCTTTCTTT. Translation gives CASQATVNTEAFF.

The rearrangement joins TRBV19 to TRBJ2-3; 8 nucleotides line up with TRBD1. This CDR3 spans 14 amino acids. Per germline, CDR1 LNHDA and CDR2 SQIVND (reference sequence). After removal of 10 bases from V and 5 bases from J, the junction contained 11 bases not matched to a gene. The DNA of the CDR3 is TGTGCCACCGAAGACAGGGGCGCCAGAGATACGCAGTATTTT. Protein: CATEDRGARDTQYF. The full variable domain, in which reference TRBV19 and TRBJ2-3 provide the parts outside the CDR3, is DGGITQSPKYLFRKEGQNVTLSCEQNLNHDAMYWYRQDPGQGLRLIYYSQIVNDFQKGDIAEGYSVSREKKESFPLTVTSAQKNPTAFYLCATEDRGARDTQYFGPGTRLTVL.

This rearrangement joins TRBV7-2 to TRBJ2-7, with 7 nucleotides matching TRBD2. The CDR3 is 14 residues long. Germline V CDR1 and CDR2: SGHTA, FQGNSA. With 1 base clipped from V and 5 bases from J, the junction kept 5 bases outside the gene matches. The CDR3 spells CASSLGEGSNEQYF. In nucleotides, the CDR3 is TGTGCCAGCAGCTTAGGGGAGGGGAGCAACGAGCAGTACTTC.

The chain joins TRBV28 to TRBJ1-5, with D tentatively TRBD1 (6 bases). The V and J ends lost 7 bases and 2 bases respectively, with 15 bases between them. The CDR3 is made up of 15 amino acids. Germline lookup yields CDR1 MDHEN and CDR2 SYDVKM. The CDR3 DNA reads TGTGCCAGCACCAGCCCCCGACAGGGCAATCAGCCCCAGCATTTT. Protein sequence: CASTSPRQGNQPQHF.

This rearrangement joins TRBV5-4 to TRBJ2-7, with 13 nucleotides matching TRBD2. Germline V lookup: CDR1 SGHNT, CDR2 YYREEE (reference sequence). The V gene end was trimmed by 3 bases and the J gene end by 4 bases; junction bases not matched to a gene: 4. The CDR3 loop spans 15 amino acids. In DNA form, the CDR3 reads TGTGCCAGCAGCTATTGGACTAGCGGGAGTTACGAGCAGTACTTC. It codes for CASSYWTSGSYEQYF.

The rearrangement joins TRBV30 to TRBJ2-2; 10 nucleotides agree with TRBD1. Germline loops: CDR1 GTSNPN, CDR2 SVGIG (reference sequence). There are 16 residues in the CDR3. Germline trimming cut 4 bases from V and 6 bases from J; bases unmatched to any gene: 11. Here the CDR3 reads CAWTYMTGTGAGELFF. Written as DNA, the CDR3 is TGTGCCTGGACGTATATGACGGGGACAGGGGCCGGGGAGCTGTTTTTT.

This clone has a handful of counts. A far larger clone is just one base off, so this is likely a read error. J is TRBJ1-1 and V is TRBV4-2, with D hard to call. The CDR3 loop spans 15 amino acids. Trimming shortened V by 1 base and J by 4 bases, and 13 bases separated the two germline ends. Germline V gene data show CDR1 as LGHNA and CDR2 as YNFKEQ. CDR3 protein: CASSQAPNPGTEAFF. For the CDR3, the DNA is TGTGCCAGCAGCCAAGCGCCCAACCCGGGCACTGAAGCTTTCTTT.

This clone occurred a few times. The chain employs TRBV7-2 and TRBJ2-1; 7 bases align to TRBD2. The CDR3 has 14 amino acids. CDR1 and CDR2 from the germline V gene are SGHTA and FQGNSA. The junction had 7 bases not matched to a gene; V was cut back by 7 bases and J by 4 bases. CDR3 DNA sequence: TGTGCCAGCAACTTCGGAGCGGGGTACAATGAGCAGTTCTTC. Amino acids: CASNFGAGYNEQFF.

The genes are TRBV6-5 and TRBJ2-1; a possible D gene is TRBD2 (5 bases). The CDR3 is 12 residues long. Per the germline V gene, CDR1 is MNHEY and CDR2 is SVGAGI. The V gene lost 7 bases and the J gene lost 9 bases, with 13 bases spanning the gap. CDR3 protein: CASTEFGGEQFF. CDR3 DNA: TGTGCCAGCACCGAATTTGGAGGTGAGCAGTTCTTC.

The chain joins TRBV19 to TRBJ1-5; D is unresolved. The CDR3 length is 16 residues. The germline V gene has CDR1 LNHDA and CDR2 SQIVND (reference sequence). Trimming stripped 3 bases from V and 3 bases from J, with 15 bases between. CDR3 region: CASSIRADNYNQPQHF. CDR3 in DNA: TGTGCCAGTAGTATCCGAGCGGATAATTACAATCAGCCCCAGCATTTT.

Of note for this clone: Other DNA sequences in the same sample also yield this CDR3. The gene calls are TRBV9 and TRBJ2-3; maybe TRBD1 (6 bases). Trimming stripped 8 bases from V and 3 bases from J, with 13 bases between. CDR3 length: 13 residues. CDR1 is SGDLS, CDR2 YYNGEE, per germline. CDR3 region: CASSIQGTDTQYF. CDR3 DNA sequence: TGTGCCAGTAGCATCCAGGGGACAGATACGCAGTATTTT.

In this sample, this clone turned up once. The V gene is TRBV11-1, the J gene TRBJ2-1, with TRBD2 matching over 10 bases. Germline V gene lookup returns CDR1 SGHAT and CDR2 FQDESV (reference sequence). J gave up 6 bases and V 1 base, and 6 bases lay outside the gene matches. The CDR3 has 16 residues. The CDR3 bases are TGTGCCAGCAGCTTAGTACCTAGCGGGAGTGTCAATGAGCAGTTCTTC. Its protein product is CASSLVPSGSVNEQFF.

About this clone: Germline is not matched at one junction end, which may reflect a read error. The chain recombines TRBV7-7 with TRBJ1-1, with a weak D call TRBD1 (6 bases). Germline V gene data show CDR1 as SSHAT and CDR2 as FNYEAQ (reference sequence). This CDR3 is 14 amino acids long. The CDR3 is CASTLGGADTEAFF. CDR3 coding DNA: TGTGCTAGCACACTAGGGGGGGCAGACACTGAAGCTTTCTTT.

The chain is built from TRBV7-6 and TRBJ2-2; D not certain. CDR3 length: 14 residues. The V end was cut by 4 bases, the J end by 4 bases, with 10 bases between. CDR1 is SGHVS, CDR2 FNYEAQ, per germline. The CDR3: CASSSYTGTGELFF. The CDR3, as DNA: TGTGCCAGCAGCTCCTATACGGGCACCGGGGAGCTGTTTTTT. Full variable domain (remainder filled in from reference TRBV7-6 and TRBJ2-2): GAGVSQSPRYKVTKRGQDVALRCDPISGHVSLYWYRQALGQGPEFLTYFNYEAQQDKSGLPNDRFSAERPEGSISTLTIQRTEQRDSAMYRCASSSYTGTGELFFGEGSRLTVL.

This clone ranks as large. The V gene is TRBV5-1, the J gene TRBJ2-2, with 7 positions matching TRBD1. Germline V gene sequence: CDR1 SGHRS, CDR2 YFSETQ. The V and J ends lost 3 bases and 6 bases, in that order; junction bases with no gene match: 8. The CDR3 has 15 residues. CDR3 region: CASSSDRSRPGELFF. CDR3 nucleotide sequence: TGCGCCAGCAGCTCGGACAGGAGTAGGCCCGGGGAGCTGTTTTTT.

The chain couples TRBV5-4 to TRBJ1-6, with D hard to call. The germline CDR1 and CDR2 sequences are SGHNT and YYREEE (reference sequence). The CDR3 sequence is 13 residues long. V shed 3 bases and J shed 10 bases, with 11 bases lying between them. CDR3 sequence reads: CASSSSFGSPLHF. The CDR3 coding sequence is TGTGCCAGCAGCTCTTCCTTTGGCTCACCCCTCCACTTT.

The V gene is TRBV4-2, the J gene TRBJ1-4; D remains ambiguous. Germline CDR1 is LGHNA and CDR2 is YNFKEQ. Between the trimmed V and J ends, which lost 3 bases and 8 bases, there was a span of 16 bases. This CDR3 is 15 amino acids long. The CDR3: CASSQTTGWREKLFF. CDR3 bases: TGTGCCAGCAGCCAGACGACGGGATGGAGAGAAAAACTGTTTTTT.

The chain joins TRBV7-8 to TRBJ2-5; no firm D call. CDR1 and CDR2 (germline): SGHVS, FQNEAQ. Deletions cut 5 bases from V and 2 bases from J, with 9 bases between. The length of the CDR3 is 13 residues. The CDR3 nucleotides are TGTGCCAGCAGCCAAAACTGGCAAGAGACCCAGTACTTC. Amino acids: CASSQNWQETQYF.

The V call is TRBV11-2, the J call TRBJ2-7; D possibly corresponds to TRBD1 (5 bases). This CDR3 is built from 14 residues. V was shortened by 1 base and J by 4 bases, with 11 bases between the two germline ends. Germline CDR1 and CDR2: SGHAT and FQNNGV. The chain's CDR3 is CASSLVSGWYEQYF. The CDR3 DNA sequence: TGTGCCAGCAGCTTAGTGTCAGGGTGGTACGAGCAGTACTTC.

This clone was found a few times. The V call is TRBV29-1, the J call TRBJ2-7, with 7 bases identical to TRBD1. With V trimmed by 5 bases and J by 7 bases, 14 bases remained unmatched. This CDR3 region has 14 residues. In germline, CDR1 is SQVTM, CDR2 ANQGSEA. The CDR3 loop reads CSVSTGTVSLEQYF. The DNA of the CDR3 is TGCAGCGTTTCTACCGGGACAGTATCCTTGGAGCAGTACTTC.

This chain joins TRBV20-1 and TRBJ2-3, with TRBD2 as a possible D gene (5 bases). The CDR3 loop spans 11 amino acids. Germline V gene data show CDR1 as DFQATT and CDR2 as SNEGSKA (reference sequence). V was trimmed by 5 bases and J by 8 bases, leaving 11 bases between them. DNA for the CDR3: TGCAGTGCTCCCCGGACTGGTACGCAGTATTTT. This sequence encodes CSAPRTGTQYF.